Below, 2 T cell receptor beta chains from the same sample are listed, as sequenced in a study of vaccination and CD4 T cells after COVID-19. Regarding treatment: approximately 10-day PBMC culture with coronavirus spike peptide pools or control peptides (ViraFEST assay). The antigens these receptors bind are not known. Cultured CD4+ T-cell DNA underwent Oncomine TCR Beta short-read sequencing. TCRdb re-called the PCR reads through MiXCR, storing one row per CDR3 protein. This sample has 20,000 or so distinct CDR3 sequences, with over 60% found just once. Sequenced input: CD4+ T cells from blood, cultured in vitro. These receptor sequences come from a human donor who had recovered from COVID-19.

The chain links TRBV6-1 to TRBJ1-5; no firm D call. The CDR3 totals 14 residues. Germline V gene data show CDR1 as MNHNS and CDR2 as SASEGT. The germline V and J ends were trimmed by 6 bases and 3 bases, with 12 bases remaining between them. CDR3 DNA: TGTGCCAGCAGCTCTGCGGGGAACAATCAGCCCCAGCATTTT. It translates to CASSSAGNNQPQHF.

The CDR3 DNA follows: TGTGCCAGCAGTTACGCTGGTGCCTCTGGAAACACCATATATTTT. Translation gives CASSYAGASGNTIYF. This sequence joins TRBV6-5 and TRBJ1-3; D not resolved. Trimming took off 2 bases at V and 0 bases at J, with 8 bases between the two ends. CDR3 size: 15 residues. CDR1 and CDR2 from the germline V gene are MNHEY and SVGAGI.